The clone carrying this T cell receptor beta chain was found a few times. The antigen remains undetermined. The data belong to a study of T cell repertoires in cytomegalovirus infection. Study-wide points: HLA-C-restricted, CMV-specific TCR beta clonotypes were dominant ex vivo. Carriers of CMV and the relevant HLA type were discriminated by public TCR beta frequency.

CDR3 length: 12 amino acids. V was pared by 2 bases and J by 13 bases, with 14 bases between. In TCRdb, the reads were re-called with MiXCR into one record per CDR3 protein. The sample contains 180,000 or so distinct CDR3 sequences, about 15% of which appear only once. The sample comprised CD8+ T cells from PBMCs. The chain uses TRBV12-3 or TRBV12-4 and TRBJ1-2; D perhaps matches TRBD1 (5 bases). The receptor comes from a human donor in good health (CMV status not recorded). Some clones in this sample may be carry-over from other donors' samples. The CDR3 sequence is CASSLRDGRFTF. CDR3 bases: TGTGCCAGCAGTTTAAGGGACGGCCGTTTCACCTTC.